Here is one TCR beta chain with its context. Other DNA sequences from this sample encode an identical CDR3 as well. The data belong to a study of shared clonotypes between healthy human individuals. The protocol was immunoSEQ multiplex PCR, while the TCRdb copy is restricted to in-frame clones and leaves out a portion. Found here are 2 million to 2.5 million clones, around 95% of them singletons; the top ten hold around 0.13%. The CDR3 totals 14 residues. V lost 6 bases to trimming and J lost 7 bases, with 18 bases between them. CDR1 is MNHEY and CDR2 is SVGAGI in the germline V gene. What was sequenced was naive CD4+ T cells sorted from blood. The subset is: CD45RA+ positively selected. The chain employs TRBV6-5 and TRBJ1-2; a possible D gene is TRBD1 (6 bases). The TCR comes from a man between 18 and 29 years old in good health. CDR3 sequence (DNA): TGTGCCAGCAGCGTATCGACAGGATGGGTTGGCTACACCTTC. It specifies CASSVSTGWVGYTF.